The next 19 T cell receptor beta chains were all read from a single sample in a study of blood T cell repertoires in COVID-19. Measured with immunoSEQ multiplex PCR; TCRdb has only the in-frame clones, and not every one. The profile shows about 190,000 clones, 84% of them singletons. Material for sequencing was PBMCs or T cells enriched from blood (not recorded which). The receptors originated from a young woman who had recovered from COVID-19.

This rearrangement joins TRBV3-1 (or the pseudogene TRBV3-2) to TRBJ2-5; 7 nucleotides match TRBD1. Per germline, CDR1 LGHDT and CDR2 YNNKEL (reference sequence). This CDR3 spans 14 amino acids. The V gene end was trimmed by 3 bases and the J gene end by 1 base; junction bases not matched to a gene: 2. CDR3 sequence: CASSQDRFQETQYF. Written as DNA, the CDR3 is TGTGCCAGCAGCCAGGACAGGTTCCAAGAGACCCAGTACTTC.

This clone came up a few times. The chain has TRBV2 and TRBJ1-5, with 9 nucleotides matching TRBD1. The ends lost 3 bases at V and 2 bases at J; junction bases unmatched: 8. CDR3 length: 17 residues. Germline lookup yields CDR1 SNHLY and CDR2 FYNNEI. CDR3 bases: TGTGCCAGCAGTGACACACGGACAGGGGATGGCAATCAGCCCCAGCATTTT. Amino acid sequence: CASSDTRTGDGNQPQHF.

CDR3 residues: CASRRRESNNSPLHF. The CDR3 region has the DNA TGTGCCAGCAGACGCCGGGAATCAAATAATTCACCCCTCCACTTT. The chain links TRBV3-1 (or the pseudogene TRBV3-2) to TRBJ1-6; D not resolved. The V gene lost 6 bases and the J gene lost 5 bases, with 14 bases spanning the gap. This CDR3 is 15 amino acids long. From germline, CDR1 is LGHDT and CDR2 YNNKEL (reference sequence).

The rearrangement links TRBV29-1 to TRBJ1-2; D is ambiguous. The germline CDR1 and CDR2 sequences are SQVTM and ANQGSEA. This CDR3 is built from 12 residues. V dropped 7 bases and J dropped 3 bases, with 12 bases sitting between them. CDR3 residues: CSATGSDYGYTF. The DNA for the CDR3 is TGCAGCGCCACGGGGTCCGACTATGGCTACACCTTC.

This chain connects TRBV19 to TRBJ1-1, with TRBD1 as a possible D gene (5 bases). Looked up from germline, CDR1 is LNHDA and CDR2 is SQIVND (reference sequence). Trimming took off 7 bases at V and 5 bases at J, with 14 bases between the two ends. This CDR3 spans 13 amino acids. Here the CDR3 DNA reads TGTGCCAGTATAACGGACACTGGGACTGAAGCTTTCTTT. Protein sequence: CASITDTGTEAFF.

The CDR3 DNA reads as TGCGCCAGCAGCCTTCAGGGGGACGTACTAGCTTTCTTT. Translating gives CASSLQGDVLAFF. V usage is TRBV5-1 and J usage is TRBJ1-1; 7 bases fit TRBD1. This CDR3 spans 13 amino acids. After removal of 4 bases from V and 10 bases from J, the junction contained 10 bases not matched to a gene. Germline CDR1 SGHRS, CDR2 YFSETQ.

V usage is TRBV19 and J usage is TRBJ2-4; possibly TRBD1 for D (5 bases). CDR3 length equals 14 residues. CDR1 is LNHDA, CDR2 SQIVND, per germline (reference sequence). Between the trimmed V and J ends, which lost 4 bases and 5 bases, there was a span of 12 bases. CDR3 DNA sequence: TGTGCCAGTAGTACCAGGGATCTCGAAAACATTCAGTACTTC. Translated, it gives CASSTRDLENIQYF.

CDR3 protein: CASTLRGAGNTIYF. DNA for the CDR3: TGTGCCAGCACCCTCCGGGGAGCTGGAAACACCATATATTTT. J is TRBJ1-3 and V is TRBV2, with unresolved D. The CDR3 is 14 amino acids. CDR1 is SNHLY, CDR2 FYNNEI, per germline. Trimming shortened V by 7 bases and J by 2 bases, and 12 bases separated the two germline ends.

The table lists this clone with a count of one. The V call is TRBV28, the J call TRBJ1-2, with TRBD1 matching over 7 bases. From germline, CDR1 is MDHEN and CDR2 SYDVKM. J gave up 7 bases and V 1 base, and 6 bases lay outside the gene matches. CDR3 length equals 14 residues. CDR3 coding DNA: TGTGCCAGCAGTTTATTAGGGGGCGGCTTTGGCTACACCTTC. This encodes CASSLLGGGFGYTF.

The chain is built from TRBV28 and TRBJ1-4; 8 bases align to TRBD1. J gave up 7 bases and V 5 bases, and 6 bases lay outside the gene matches. The germline gives CDR1 MDHEN, CDR2 SYDVKM. This CDR3 is 14 amino acids long. The CDR3 sequence is CASSHQGAVEKLFF. The CDR3 DNA reads as TGTGCCAGCAGTCATCAGGGGGCGGTTGAAAAACTGTTTTTT.

The chain joins TRBV12-5 to TRBJ2-3, with a possible D match to TRBD1 (6 bases). CDR1 LGHNT and CDR2 FRNRAP come from the germline V gene. V lost 6 bases, J lost 2 bases, and 18 bases lay in between. CDR3 length: 16 residues. CDR3: CASGTTTGRFTDTQYF. The CDR3 DNA reads TGTGCTAGTGGCACTACCACAGGGCGATTCACAGATACGCAGTATTTT.

V gene TRBV12-3 or TRBV12-4 combines with J gene TRBJ1-1, with D possibly being TRBD1 (5 bases). The ends were cut back, 6 bases at V and 4 bases at J, with 12 bases in the middle. This CDR3 comprises 13 residues. CDR3 sequence reads: CASSPAGGTEAFF. CDR3 bases: TGTGCCAGCAGCCCAGCGGGGGGCACTGAAGCTTTCTTT.

This chain uses TRBV28 with TRBJ1-5, with 11 bases aligning to TRBD1. From germline, CDR1 is MDHEN and CDR2 SYDVKM. Trimming at V came to 5 bases and at J to 1 base, leaving 4 bases not matched to a gene. This CDR3 has 16 amino acids. CDR3 loop: CASSPRDRGSNQPQHF. CDR3 nucleotides: TGTGCCAGCAGTCCTCGGGACAGGGGGAGCAATCAGCCCCAGCATTTT.

The CDR3 DNA reads TGTGCCAGCAGCTTAACGGCGGGGGCCAGCTCCTACGAGCAGTACTTC. It yields the protein CASSLTAGASSYEQYF. This chain links TRBV7-3 with TRBJ2-7, with D perhaps matching TRBD2 (7 bases). The germline CDR1 and CDR2 sequences are SGHTA and FQGTGA. The V end was cut by 0 bases, the J end by 0 bases, with 12 bases between. The CDR3 is 16 amino acids.

This chain joins TRBV18 and TRBJ2-3; possible D gene TRBD2, 5 bases. The germline V gene encodes CDR1 KGHSH and CDR2 LQKENI. The CDR3 runs 15 residues. V was cut by 2 bases and J by 4 bases, with 13 bases left in between. The DNA for the CDR3 is TGTGCCAGCTCACCATTGGGGAGTCATGCAGATACGCAGTATTTT. The encoded protein is CASSPLGSHADTQYF.

This clone appeared once. This sequence joins TRBV3-1 (or the pseudogene TRBV3-2) and TRBJ2-7; 8 bases are shared with TRBD2. This CDR3 has 14 amino acids. Germline V gene data show CDR1 as LGHDT and CDR2 as YNNKEL (reference sequence). After removal of 4 bases from V and 0 bases from J, the junction contained 2 bases not matched to a gene. CDR3 in DNA: TGTGCCAGCAGCCTCACTAGCGGCTCCTACGAGCAGTACTTC. This gives the protein CASSLTSGSYEQYF.

The chain recombines TRBV7-2 with TRBJ2-3, with unresolved D. Germline V gene sequence: CDR1 SGHTA, CDR2 FQGNSA. V was cut by 1 base and J by 3 bases, with 11 bases left in between. CDR3 length: 15 residues. CDR3 sequence: CASSLVASRTDTQYF. CDR3 bases: TGTGCCAGCAGCTTAGTTGCTAGTAGGACAGATACGCAGTATTTT.

The V call is TRBV7-9, the J call TRBJ2-1, with D perhaps TRBD2 (6 bases). Germline CDR1 and CDR2: SEHNR and FQNEAQ (reference sequence). Trimming took 4 bases from V and 7 from J, leaving 14 bases between them. The CDR3 spans 14 residues. The CDR3 DNA reads as TGTGCCAGCAGCTCGGAGGCCCGGGGGAATGAGCAGTTCTTC. It codes for CASSSEARGNEQFF.

The chain couples TRBV28 to TRBJ1-1, with D perhaps TRBD1 (6 bases). The CDR3 has 16 amino acids. V was pared by 5 bases and J by 4 bases, with 20 bases between. Germline-derived CDR1 and CDR2 are MDHEN and SYDVKM. The CDR3 reads CASSIAGGGPSTEAFF. The CDR3, as DNA: TGTGCCAGCAGTATAGCAGGCGGGGGGCCTAGCACTGAAGCTTTCTTT.